The T cell receptor beta chain under discussion was sequenced for a study of blood T cell repertoires in COVID-19. On the study more broadly: Both acute and convalescent COVID-19 samples were obtained from the United States, Italy and Spain.

J gave up 0 bases and V 0 bases, and 0 bases lay outside the gene matches. There are 15 residues in the CDR3. Germline lookup yields CDR1 SGDLS and CDR2 YYNGEE. Using immunoSEQ multiplex PCR, the repertoire was profiled, and TCRdb retains in-frame clones only, with some absent. The profile shows some 310,000 clones, roughly 90% of them singletons. Sequencing used peripheral blood. The source is a woman aged 30 to 39 with COVID-19, enrolled during active disease. The chain employs TRBV9 and TRBJ2-3, with TRBD2 identical over 8 bases. CDR3 loop: CASSVASGSTDTQYF. CDR3 sequence (DNA): TGTGCCAGCAGCGTAGCTAGCGGGAGCACAGATACGCAGTATTTT.